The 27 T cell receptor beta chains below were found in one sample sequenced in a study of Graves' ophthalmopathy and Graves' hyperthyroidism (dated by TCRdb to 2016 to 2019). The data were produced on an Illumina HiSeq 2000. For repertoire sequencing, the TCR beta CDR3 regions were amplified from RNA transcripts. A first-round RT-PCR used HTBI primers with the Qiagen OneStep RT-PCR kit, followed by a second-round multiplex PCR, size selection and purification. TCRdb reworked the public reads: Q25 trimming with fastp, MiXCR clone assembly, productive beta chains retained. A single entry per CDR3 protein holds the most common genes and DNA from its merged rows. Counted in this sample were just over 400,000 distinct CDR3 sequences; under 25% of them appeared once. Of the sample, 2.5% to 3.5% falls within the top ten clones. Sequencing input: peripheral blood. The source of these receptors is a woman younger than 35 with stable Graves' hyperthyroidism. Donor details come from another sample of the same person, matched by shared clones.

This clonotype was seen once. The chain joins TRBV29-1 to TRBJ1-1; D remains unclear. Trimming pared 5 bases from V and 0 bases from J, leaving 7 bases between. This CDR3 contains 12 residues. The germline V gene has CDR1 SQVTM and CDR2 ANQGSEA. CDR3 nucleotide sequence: TGCAGCGTTTGCAGGCTGAACACTGAAGCTTTCTTT. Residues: CSVCRLNTEAFF.

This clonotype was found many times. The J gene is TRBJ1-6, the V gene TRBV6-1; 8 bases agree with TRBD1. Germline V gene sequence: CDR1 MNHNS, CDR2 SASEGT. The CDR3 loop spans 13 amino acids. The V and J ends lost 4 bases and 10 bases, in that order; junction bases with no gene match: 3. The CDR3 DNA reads TGTGCCAGCAGTGGACAGGGGACCTCACCCCTCCACTTT. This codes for CASSGQGTSPLHF.

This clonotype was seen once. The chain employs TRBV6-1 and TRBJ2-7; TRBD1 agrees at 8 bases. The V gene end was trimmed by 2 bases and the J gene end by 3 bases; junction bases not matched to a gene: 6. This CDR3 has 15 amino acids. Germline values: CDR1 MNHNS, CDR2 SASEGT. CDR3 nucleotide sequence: TGTGCCAGCAGTGAACAGACAGGGGACCACTACGAGCAGTACTTC. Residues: CASSEQTGDHYEQYF.

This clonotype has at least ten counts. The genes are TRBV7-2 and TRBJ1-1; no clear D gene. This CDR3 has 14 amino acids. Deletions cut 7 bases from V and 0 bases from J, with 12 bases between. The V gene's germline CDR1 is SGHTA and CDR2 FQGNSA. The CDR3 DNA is TGTGCCAGCATCCTGACGGTGATGAACACTGAAGCTTTCTTT. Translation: CASILTVMNTEAFF.

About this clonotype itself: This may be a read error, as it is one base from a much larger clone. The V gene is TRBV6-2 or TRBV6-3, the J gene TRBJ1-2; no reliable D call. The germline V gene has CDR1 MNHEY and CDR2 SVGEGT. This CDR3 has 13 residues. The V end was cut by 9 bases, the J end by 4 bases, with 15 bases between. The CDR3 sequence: CASEGYSAYGYTF. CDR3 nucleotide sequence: TGTGCCAGTGAAGGGTACAGCGCCTATGGCTACACCTTC.

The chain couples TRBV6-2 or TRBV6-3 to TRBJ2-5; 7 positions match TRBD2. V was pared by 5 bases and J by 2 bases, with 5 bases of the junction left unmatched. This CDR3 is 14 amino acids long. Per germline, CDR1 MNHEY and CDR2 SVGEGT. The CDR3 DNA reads TGTGCCAGCAGTCGACGGACTAGGCAAGAGACCCAGTACTTC. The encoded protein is CASSRRTRQETQYF.

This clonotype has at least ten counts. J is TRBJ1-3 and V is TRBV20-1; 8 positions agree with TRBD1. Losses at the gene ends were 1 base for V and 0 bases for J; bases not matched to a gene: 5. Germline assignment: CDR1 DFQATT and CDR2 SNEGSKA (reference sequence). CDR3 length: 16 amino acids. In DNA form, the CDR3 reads TGCAGTGCTAGAGTTAGGACAGGGAGCTCTGGAAACACCATATATTTT. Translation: CSARVRTGSSGNTIYF.

CDR3 in amino acids: CASSVHTARGETQYF. DNA for the CDR3: TGCGCCAGCAGCGTCCATACAGCGAGGGGGGAGACCCAGTACTTC. This sequence joins TRBV5-1 and TRBJ2-5, with D tentatively TRBD1 (6 bases). Trimming stripped 4 bases from V and 5 bases from J, with 18 bases between. Germline loops: CDR1 SGHRS, CDR2 YFSETQ. The CDR3 totals 15 residues.

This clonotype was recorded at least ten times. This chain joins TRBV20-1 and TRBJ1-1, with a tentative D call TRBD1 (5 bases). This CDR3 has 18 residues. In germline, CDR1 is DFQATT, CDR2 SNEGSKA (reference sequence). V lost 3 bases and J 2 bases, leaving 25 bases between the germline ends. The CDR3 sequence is CSASGNRQGPSFNTEAFF. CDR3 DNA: TGCAGTGCTAGCGGAAATCGGCAGGGTCCCAGCTTTAACACTGAAGCTTTCTTT.

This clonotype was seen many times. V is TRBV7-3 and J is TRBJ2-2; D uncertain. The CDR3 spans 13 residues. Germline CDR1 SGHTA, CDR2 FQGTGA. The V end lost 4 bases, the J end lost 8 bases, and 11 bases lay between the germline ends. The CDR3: CASSSSPRGELFF. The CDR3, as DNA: TGTGCCAGCAGCTCATCCCCACGGGGGGAGCTGTTTTTT.

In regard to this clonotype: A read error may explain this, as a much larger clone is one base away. CDR3 amino acids: CASSTGLAGYTGELFF. The CDR3 DNA reads as TGTGCCAGCAGCACGGGACTAGCGGGATACACCGGGGAGCTGTTTTTT. The chain uses TRBV3-1 and TRBJ2-2, with TRBD2 matching over 13 bases. CDR1 is LGHDT, CDR2 YNNKEL, per germline (reference sequence). This CDR3 has 16 amino acids. Losses at the gene ends were 5 bases for V and 3 bases for J; bases not matched to a gene: 3.

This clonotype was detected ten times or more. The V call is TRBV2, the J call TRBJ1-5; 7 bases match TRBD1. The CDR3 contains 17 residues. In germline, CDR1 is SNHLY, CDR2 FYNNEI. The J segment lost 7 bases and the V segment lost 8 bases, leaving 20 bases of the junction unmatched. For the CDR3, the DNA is TGTGCCAGCGAGGATCGACAGGGTTTTGACGGCGGCCAGCCCCAGCATTTT. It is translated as CASEDRQGFDGGQPQHF.

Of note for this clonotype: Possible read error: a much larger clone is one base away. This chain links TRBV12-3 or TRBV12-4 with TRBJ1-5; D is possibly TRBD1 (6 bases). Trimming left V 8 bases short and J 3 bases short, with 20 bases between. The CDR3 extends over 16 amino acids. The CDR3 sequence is CASGWGGAPDNQPQHF. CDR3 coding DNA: TGTGCCAGCGGTTGGGGGGGGGCGCCGGACAATCAGCCCCAGCATTTT.

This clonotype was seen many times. The CDR3 region has the DNA TGTGCCAGCAGCATCATAGCGGGGACCTCCTACGAGCAGTACTTC. It translates to CASSIIAGTSYEQYF. J is TRBJ2-7 and V is TRBV7-9; 8 bases align to TRBD2. There are 15 residues in the CDR3. V lost 5 bases and J lost 0; bases outside the gene matches: 6. Germline V gene sequence: CDR1 SEHNR, CDR2 FQNEAQ (reference sequence).

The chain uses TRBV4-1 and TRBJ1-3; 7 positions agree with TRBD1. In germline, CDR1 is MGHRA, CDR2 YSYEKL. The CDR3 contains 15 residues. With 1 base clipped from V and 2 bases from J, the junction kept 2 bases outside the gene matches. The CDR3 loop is CASSQAGTAGNTIYF. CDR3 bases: TGCGCCAGCAGCCAAGCCGGGACAGCTGGAAACACCATATATTTT.

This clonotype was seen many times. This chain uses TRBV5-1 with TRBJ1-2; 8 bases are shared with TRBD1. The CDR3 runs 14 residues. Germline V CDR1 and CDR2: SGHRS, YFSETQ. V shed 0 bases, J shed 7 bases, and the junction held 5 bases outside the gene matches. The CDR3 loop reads CASSLVQGAGGYTF. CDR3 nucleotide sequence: TGCGCCAGCAGCTTGGTTCAGGGGGCAGGTGGCTACACCTTC.

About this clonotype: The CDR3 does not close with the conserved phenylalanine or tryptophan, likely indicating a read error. In DNA, the CDR3 is TGTGCCAGCTCTCCCGGGACAGGGGGCTCTGGCTACACCTAC. Protein: CASSPGTGGSGYTY. The rearrangement links TRBV18 to TRBJ1-2, with 12 positions matching TRBD1. The trim removed 6 bases at V and 7 bases at J, leaving 6 bases unmatched. The V gene's germline CDR1 is KGHSH and CDR2 LQKENI. The CDR3 totals 14 residues.

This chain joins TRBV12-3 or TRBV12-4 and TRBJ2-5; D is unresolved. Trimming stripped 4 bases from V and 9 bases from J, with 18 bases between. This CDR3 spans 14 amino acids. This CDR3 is CASSWTQHRRAQYF. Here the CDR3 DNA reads TGTGCCAGCAGTTGGACCCAGCACCGCCGGGCCCAGTACTTC.

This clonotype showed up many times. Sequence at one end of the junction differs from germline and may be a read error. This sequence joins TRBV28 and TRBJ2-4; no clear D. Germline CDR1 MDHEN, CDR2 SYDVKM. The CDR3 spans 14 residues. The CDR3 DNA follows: TGTGCCAGCAGTCCCCCCCCCGGTCGTGACATTAAGTACTTC. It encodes CASSPPPGRDIKYF.

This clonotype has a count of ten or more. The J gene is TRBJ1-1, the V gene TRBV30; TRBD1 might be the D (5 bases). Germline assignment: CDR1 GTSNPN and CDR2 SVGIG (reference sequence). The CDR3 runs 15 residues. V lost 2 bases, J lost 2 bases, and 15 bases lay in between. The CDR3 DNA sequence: TGTGCCTGGAGTCTATGGCAGGGAGATAACACTGAAGCTTTCTTT. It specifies CAWSLWQGDNTEAFF. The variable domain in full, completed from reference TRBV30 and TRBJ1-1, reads SQTIHQWPATLVQPVGSPLSLECTVEGTSNPNLYWYRQAAGRGLQLLFYSVGIGQISSEVPQNLSASRPQDRQFILSSKKLLLSDSGFYLCAWSLWQGDNTEAFFGQGTRLTVV.

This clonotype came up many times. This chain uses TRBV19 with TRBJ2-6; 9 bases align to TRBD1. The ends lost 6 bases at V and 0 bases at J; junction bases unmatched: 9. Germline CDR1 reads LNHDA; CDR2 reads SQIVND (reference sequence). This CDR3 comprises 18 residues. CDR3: CASRQPGQGPSGANVLTF. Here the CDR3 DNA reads TGTGCCAGTAGACAACCGGGACAGGGCCCCTCTGGGGCCAACGTCCTGACTTTC.

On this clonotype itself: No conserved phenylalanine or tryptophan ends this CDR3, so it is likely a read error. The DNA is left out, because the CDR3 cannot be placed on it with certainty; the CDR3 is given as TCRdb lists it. CDR3 residues: CSAREGNQPQRL. The chain has TRBV20-1 and TRBJ1-5. The CDR3 contains 12 residues when both ends are counted. Per germline, CDR1 DFQATT and CDR2 SNEGSKA (reference sequence).

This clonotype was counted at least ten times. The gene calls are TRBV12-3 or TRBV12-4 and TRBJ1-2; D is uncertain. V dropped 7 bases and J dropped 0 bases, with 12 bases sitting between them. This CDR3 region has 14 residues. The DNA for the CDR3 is TGTGCCAGCATCCATGAGGGCGCTAACTATGGCTACACCTTC. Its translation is CASIHEGANYGYTF.

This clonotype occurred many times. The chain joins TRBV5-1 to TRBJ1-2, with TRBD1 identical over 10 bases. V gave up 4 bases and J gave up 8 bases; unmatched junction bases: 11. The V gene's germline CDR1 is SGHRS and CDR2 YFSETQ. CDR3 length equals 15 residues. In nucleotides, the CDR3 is TGCGCCAGCAGCAGCAAGACAGGGGGCGCGAACGGCTACACCTTC. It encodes CASSSKTGGANGYTF.

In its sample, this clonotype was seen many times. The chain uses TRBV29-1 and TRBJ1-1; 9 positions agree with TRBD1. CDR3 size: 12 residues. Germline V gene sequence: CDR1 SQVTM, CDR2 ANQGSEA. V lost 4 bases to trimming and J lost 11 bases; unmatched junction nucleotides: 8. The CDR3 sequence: CSVAQGAEMAFF. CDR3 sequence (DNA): TGCAGCGTTGCACAGGGGGCAGAGATGGCTTTCTTT. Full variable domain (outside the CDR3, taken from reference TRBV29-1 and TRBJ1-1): SAVISQKPSRDICQRGTSLTIQCQVDSQVTMMFWYRQQPGQSLTLIATANQGSEATYESGFVIDKFPISRPNLTFSTLTVSNMSPEDSSIYLCSVAQGAEMAFFGQGTRLTVV.

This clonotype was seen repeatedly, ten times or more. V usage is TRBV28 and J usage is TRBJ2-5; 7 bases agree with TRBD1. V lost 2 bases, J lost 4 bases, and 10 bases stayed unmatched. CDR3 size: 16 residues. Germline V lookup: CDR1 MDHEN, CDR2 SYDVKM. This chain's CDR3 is CASSLIGGSAIETQYF. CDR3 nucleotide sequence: TGTGCCAGCAGTTTAATAGGGGGCTCGGCCATAGAGACCCAGTACTTC.

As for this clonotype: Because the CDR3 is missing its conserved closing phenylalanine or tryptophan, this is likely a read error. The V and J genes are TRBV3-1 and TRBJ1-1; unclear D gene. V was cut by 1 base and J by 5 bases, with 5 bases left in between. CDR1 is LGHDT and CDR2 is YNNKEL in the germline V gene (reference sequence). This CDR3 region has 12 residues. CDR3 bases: TGTGCCAGCAGCCAAGGGCTAACTGAAGCTTTCTAT. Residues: CASSQGLTEAFY.